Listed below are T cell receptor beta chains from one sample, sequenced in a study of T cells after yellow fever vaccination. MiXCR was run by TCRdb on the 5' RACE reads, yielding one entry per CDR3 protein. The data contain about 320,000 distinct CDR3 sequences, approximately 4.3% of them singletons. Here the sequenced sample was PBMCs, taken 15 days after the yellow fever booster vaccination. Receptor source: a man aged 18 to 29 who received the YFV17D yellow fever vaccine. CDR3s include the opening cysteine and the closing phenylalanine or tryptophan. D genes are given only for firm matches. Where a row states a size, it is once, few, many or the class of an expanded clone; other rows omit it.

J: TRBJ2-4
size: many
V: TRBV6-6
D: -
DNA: TGTGCCAGCAGTTACTCGCTGGAGGGGTCCAAAAACATTCAGTACTTC
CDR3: CASSYSLEGSKNIQYF

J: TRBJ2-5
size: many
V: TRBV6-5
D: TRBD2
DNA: TGTGCCAGCACGGGATTGCGGGGGGGCCGGGAGACCCAGTACTTC
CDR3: CASTGLRGGRETQYF

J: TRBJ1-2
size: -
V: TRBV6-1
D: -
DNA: TGTGCCAGCAGTGAAGTTGGCGAAAATGGCTACACCTTC
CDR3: CASSEVGENGYTF

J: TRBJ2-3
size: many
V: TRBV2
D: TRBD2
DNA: TGTGCCATCGCGGGGGGGGATACGCAGTATTTT
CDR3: CAIAGGDTQYF

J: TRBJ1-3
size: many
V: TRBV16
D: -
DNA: TGTGCCAGCAGCCAATCCCGCTCTGGAAACACCATATATTTT
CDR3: CASSQSRSGNTIYF

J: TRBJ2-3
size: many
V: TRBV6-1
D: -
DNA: TGTGCCAGCAGTGAAATAGCCCCCACAGATACGCAGTATTTT
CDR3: CASSEIAPTDTQYF

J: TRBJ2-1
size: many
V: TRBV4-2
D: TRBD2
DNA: TGTGCCAGCAGCCAGGAGACTAGCGGCAATGAGCAGTTCTTC
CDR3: CASSQETSGNEQFF

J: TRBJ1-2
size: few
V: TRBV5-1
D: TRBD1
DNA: TGCGCCAGCAGCTTGGGAGGACAGGGGGACTACACCTTC
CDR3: CASSLGGQGDYTF

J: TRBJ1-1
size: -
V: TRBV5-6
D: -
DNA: TGTGCCAGCAGCGCATTTTCGAACACTGAAGCTTTCTTT
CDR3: CASSAFSNTEAFF

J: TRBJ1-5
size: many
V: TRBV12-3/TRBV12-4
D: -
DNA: TGTGCCAGCAGTTTGGCCAGGGCCAGGCAGCCCCAGCATTTT
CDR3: CASSLARARQPQHF

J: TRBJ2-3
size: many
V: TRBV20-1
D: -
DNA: TGCAGTGCTAGAGCTCTTGGACAGGGAGGGCGCACAGATACGCAGTATTTT
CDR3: CSARALGQGGRTDTQYF

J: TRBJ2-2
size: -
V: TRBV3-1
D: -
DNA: TGTGCCAGCAGCCCAGGGCCCGGGGAGCTGTTTTTT
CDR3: CASSPGPGELFF

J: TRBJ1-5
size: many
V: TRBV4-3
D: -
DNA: TGCGCCAGCAGCCAAGAAGTGGGGGGCCATCAGCCCCAGCATTTT
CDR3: CASSQEVGGHQPQHF

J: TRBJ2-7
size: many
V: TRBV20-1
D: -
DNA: TGCAGTGCTAGAGAGGGACTGCTGAGCTCCTACGAGCAGTACTTC
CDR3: CSAREGLLSSYEQYF

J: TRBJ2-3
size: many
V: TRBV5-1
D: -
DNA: TGCGCCAGCAGCTTGGGGGACACAGATACGCAGTATTTT
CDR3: CASSLGDTDTQYF

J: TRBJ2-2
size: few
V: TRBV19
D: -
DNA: TGTGCCAGTAGCCACCGGCTGGGACCGACCTCGAACACCGGGGAGCTGTTTTTT
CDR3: CASSHRLGPTSNTGELFF

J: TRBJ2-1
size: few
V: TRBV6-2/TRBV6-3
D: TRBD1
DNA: TGTGCCAGCAGTTACTACGGGACAGTCAATGAGCAGTTCTTC
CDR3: CASSYYGTVNEQFF

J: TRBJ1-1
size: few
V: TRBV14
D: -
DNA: TGTGCCACCGCGTTAATGGTACGAAACACTGAAGCTTTCTTT
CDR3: CATALMVRNTEAFF

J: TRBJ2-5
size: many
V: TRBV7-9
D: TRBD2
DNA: TGTGCCAGCAGCCTAAGGACTAGCGGGGGAAAAGAGACCCAGTACTTC
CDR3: CASSLRTSGGKETQYF

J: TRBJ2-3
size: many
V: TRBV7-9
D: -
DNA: TGTGCCAGCAGTCGAGGGGAAGGCCTCCGCACAGATACGCAGTATTTT
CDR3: CASSRGEGLRTDTQYF

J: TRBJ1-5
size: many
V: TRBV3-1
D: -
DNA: TGTGCCAGCAGCCGCCGACCGGATGGGCCCCAGCATTTT
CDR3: CASSRRPDGPQHF

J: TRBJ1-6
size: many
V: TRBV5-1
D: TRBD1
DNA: TGCGCCAGCAGCCTGGACAGGGGGCTCAATTCACCCCTCCACTTT
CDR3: CASSLDRGLNSPLHF

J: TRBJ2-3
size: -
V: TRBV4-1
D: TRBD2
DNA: TGCGCCAGCAGCCAAAGCGGGGCCCGGGCCAACACAGATACGCAGTATTTT
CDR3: CASSQSGARANTDTQYF

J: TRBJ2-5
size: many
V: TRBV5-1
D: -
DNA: TGCGCCAGCAGCTCCGGCGGGCGGGGTTCCCAAGAGACCCAGTACTTC
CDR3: CASSSGGRGSQETQYF

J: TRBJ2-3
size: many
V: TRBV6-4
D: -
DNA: TGTGCCAGCAGTGACGGGATCGACACAGATACGCAGTATTTT
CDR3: CASSDGIDTDTQYF

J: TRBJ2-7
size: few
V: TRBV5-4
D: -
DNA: TGTGCCAGCAGCTTGGGGGGGTTCAACGAGCAGTACTTC
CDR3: CASSLGGFNEQYF

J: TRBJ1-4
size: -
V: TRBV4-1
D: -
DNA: TGCGCCAGCAGCCAAATCCAGGGAGCTAATGAAAAACTGTTTTTT
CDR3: CASSQIQGANEKLFF

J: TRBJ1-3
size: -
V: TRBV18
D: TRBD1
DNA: TGTGCCAGCTCACCACCGACAGGGGGAGGAAACACCATATATTTT
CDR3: CASSPPTGGGNTIYF

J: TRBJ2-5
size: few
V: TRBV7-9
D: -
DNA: TGTGCCAGCAGCTTACAGGAGGGAAGAGAGACCCAGTACTTC
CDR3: CASSLQEGRETQYF

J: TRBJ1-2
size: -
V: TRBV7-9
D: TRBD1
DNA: TGTGCCAGCAGCTTAGCGGAAGGACAGGGCGGCTATGGCTACACCTTC
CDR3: CASSLAEGQGGYGYTF

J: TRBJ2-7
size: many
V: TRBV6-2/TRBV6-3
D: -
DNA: TGTGCCAGCAGTTACGTCTACGAGCAGTACTTC
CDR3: CASSYVYEQYF

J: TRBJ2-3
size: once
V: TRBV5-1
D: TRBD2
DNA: TGCGCCAGCAGCTTGGCGCGCGGGGGGGAGACGACAGATACGCAGTATTTT
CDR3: CASSLARGGETTDTQYF

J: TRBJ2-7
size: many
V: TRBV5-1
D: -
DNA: TGCGCCAGCAGCTTGTCTTCGGGTGTCCTGGAATTCGAGCAGTACTTC
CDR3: CASSLSSGVLEFEQYF

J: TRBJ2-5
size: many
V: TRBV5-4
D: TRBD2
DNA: TGTGCCAGCAGCCCCGGACTAGCGGGGGTAGAGACCCAGTACTTC
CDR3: CASSPGLAGVETQYF

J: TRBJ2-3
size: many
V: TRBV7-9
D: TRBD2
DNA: TGTGCCAGCAGCTTAAAAGGCGGGGGTGCAGATACGCAGTATTTT
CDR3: CASSLKGGGADTQYF

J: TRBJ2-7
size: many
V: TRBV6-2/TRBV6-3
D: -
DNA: TGTGCCAGCAGCCGAGCGCAGGGAGAAACCTACGAGCAGTACTTC
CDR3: CASSRAQGETYEQYF